This T cell receptor (beta chain) was sequenced in a study of metastatic and nonmetastatic thyroid tumors. Study as a whole: The comparison covered peripheral blood and tumor or nodule tissue in malignant and benign thyroid patients. Study-wide points: Benign nodules reportedly had significantly lower TCR beta diversity than malignant thyroid tumors in blood and tumor.

This clone was counted at least ten times. As yet, its antigen is unknown. CDR1 and CDR2 (germline): LNHDA, SQIVND (reference sequence). V lost 10 bases and J lost 3, with 15 bases in between. This CDR3 contains 13 residues. There were no patients who had received any treatment before thyroid surgery. As processed by the authors: What underpinned the distant-metastasis classifier for papillary thyroid cancer was the set of CDR3 differences across clinicopathological groups. TCRdb reassembled clones from the PCR reads with MiXCR. The V and J calls and clone size are TCRdb's, not the authors'. The data contain under 60,000 clones, less than 25% of them singletons.

The TCR sequence derives from a male donor with papillary thyroid cancer or a benign thyroid nodule (not recorded which). Some clones in this sample may be carry-over from other donors' samples. The rearrangement joins TRBV19 to TRBJ1-1; D is perhaps TRBD1 (6 bases). Sequenced material: blood. CDR3 region: CATTGKGYTEAFF. The DNA of the CDR3 is TGTGCCACCACAGGGAAAGGGTACACTGAAGCTTTCTTT.